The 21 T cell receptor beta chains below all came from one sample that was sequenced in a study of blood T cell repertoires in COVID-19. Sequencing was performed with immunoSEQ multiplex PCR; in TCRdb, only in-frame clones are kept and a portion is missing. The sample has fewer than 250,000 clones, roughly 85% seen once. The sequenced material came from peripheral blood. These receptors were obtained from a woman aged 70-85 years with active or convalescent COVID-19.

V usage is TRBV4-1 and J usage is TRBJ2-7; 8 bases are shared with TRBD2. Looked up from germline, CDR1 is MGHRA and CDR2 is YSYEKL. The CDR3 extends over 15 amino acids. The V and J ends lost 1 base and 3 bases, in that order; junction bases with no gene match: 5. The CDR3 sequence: CASSQASGRIYEQYF. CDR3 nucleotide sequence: TGCGCCAGCAGCCAAGCTAGCGGGCGTATCTACGAGCAGTACTTC.

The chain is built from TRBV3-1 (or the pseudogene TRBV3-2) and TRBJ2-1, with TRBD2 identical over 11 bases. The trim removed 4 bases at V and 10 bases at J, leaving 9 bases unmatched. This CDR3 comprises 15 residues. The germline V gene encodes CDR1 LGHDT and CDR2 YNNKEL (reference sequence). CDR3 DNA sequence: TGTGCCAGCAGCCCCGGGACTAGCGGCCGCTTAGAGCAGTTCTTC. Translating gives CASSPGTSGRLEQFF.

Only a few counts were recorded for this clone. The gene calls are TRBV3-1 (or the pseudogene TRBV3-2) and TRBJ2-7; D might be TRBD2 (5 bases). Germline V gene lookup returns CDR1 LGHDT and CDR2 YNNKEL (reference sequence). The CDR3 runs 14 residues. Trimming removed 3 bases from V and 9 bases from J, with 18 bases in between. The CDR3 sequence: CASSHESGLRRQYF. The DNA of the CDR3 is TGTGCCAGCAGCCACGAGAGTGGACTGCGACGGCAGTACTTC.

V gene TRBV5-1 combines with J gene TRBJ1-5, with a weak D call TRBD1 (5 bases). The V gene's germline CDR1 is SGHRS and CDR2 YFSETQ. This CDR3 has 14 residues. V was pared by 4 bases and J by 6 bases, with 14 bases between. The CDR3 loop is CASSDQGGAQPQHF. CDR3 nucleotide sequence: TGCGCCAGCAGCGATCAGGGAGGTGCTCAGCCCCAGCATTTT.

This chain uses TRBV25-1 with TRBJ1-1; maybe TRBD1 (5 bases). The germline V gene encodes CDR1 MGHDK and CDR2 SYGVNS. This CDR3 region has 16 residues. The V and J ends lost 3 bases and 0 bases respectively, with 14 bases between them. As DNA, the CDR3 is TGTGCCAGCAGTGATCAAACAGGACCCATGAACACTGAAGCTTTCTTT. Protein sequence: CASSDQTGPMNTEAFF.

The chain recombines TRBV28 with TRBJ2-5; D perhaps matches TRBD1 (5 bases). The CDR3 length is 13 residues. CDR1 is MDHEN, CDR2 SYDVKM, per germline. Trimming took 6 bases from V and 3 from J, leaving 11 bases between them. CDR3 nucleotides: TGTGCCAGCAGCTCAGGACAAGAAGAGACCCAGTACTTC. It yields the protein CASSSGQEETQYF.

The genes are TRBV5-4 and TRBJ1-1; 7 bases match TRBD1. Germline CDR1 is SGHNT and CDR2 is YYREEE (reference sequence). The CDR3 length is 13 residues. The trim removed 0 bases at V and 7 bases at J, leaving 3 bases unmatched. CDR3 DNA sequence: TGTGCCAGCAGCTTGGCCAGGGACAGTGAAGCTTTCTTT. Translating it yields CASSLARDSEAFF.

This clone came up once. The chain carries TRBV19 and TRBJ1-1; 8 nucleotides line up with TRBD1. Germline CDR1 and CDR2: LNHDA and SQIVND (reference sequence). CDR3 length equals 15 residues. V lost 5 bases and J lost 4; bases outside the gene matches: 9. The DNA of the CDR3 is TGTGCCAGTAGTCCCGGACAGGGCCTCGGCACTGAAGCTTTCTTT. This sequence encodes CASSPGQGLGTEAFF.

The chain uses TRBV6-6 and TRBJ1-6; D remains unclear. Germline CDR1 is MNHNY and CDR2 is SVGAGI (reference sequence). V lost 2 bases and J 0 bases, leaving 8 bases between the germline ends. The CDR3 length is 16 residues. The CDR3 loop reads CASSYDGSSYNSPLHF. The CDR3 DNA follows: TGTGCCAGCAGTTACGACGGGAGCTCCTATAATTCACCCCTCCACTTT.

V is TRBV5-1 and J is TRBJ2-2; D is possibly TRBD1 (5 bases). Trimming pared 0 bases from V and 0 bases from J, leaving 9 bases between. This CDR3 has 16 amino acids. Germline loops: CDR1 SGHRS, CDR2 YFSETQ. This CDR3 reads CASSLEAGSNTGELFF. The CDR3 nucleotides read TGCGCCAGCAGCTTGGAGGCAGGGTCGAACACCGGGGAGCTGTTTTTT.

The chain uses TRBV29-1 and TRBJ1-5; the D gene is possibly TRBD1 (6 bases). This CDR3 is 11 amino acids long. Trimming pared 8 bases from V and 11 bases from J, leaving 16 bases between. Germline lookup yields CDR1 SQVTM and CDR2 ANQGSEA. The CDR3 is CSFQMGAAQHF. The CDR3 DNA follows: TGCAGCTTTCAGATGGGGGCAGCCCAGCATTTT.

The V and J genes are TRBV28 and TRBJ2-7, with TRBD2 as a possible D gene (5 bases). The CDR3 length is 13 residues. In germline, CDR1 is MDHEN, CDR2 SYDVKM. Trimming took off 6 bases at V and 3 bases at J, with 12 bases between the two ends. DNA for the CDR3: TGTGCCAGCAGACTAGGACTCTACTACGAGCAGTACTTC. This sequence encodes CASRLGLYYEQYF. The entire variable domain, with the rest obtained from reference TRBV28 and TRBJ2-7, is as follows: DVKVTQSSRYLVKRTGEKVFLECVQDMDHENMFWYRQDPGLGLRLIYFSYDVKMKEKGDIPEGYSVSREKKERFSLILESASTNQTSMYLCASRLGLYYEQYFGPGTRLTVT.

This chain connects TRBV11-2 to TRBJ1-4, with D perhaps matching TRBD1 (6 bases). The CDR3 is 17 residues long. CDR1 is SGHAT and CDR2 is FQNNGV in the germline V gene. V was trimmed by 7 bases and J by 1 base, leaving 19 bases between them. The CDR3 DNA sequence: TGTGCCAGCACCCTCGAGGGGGGGCTTGGAACTAATGAAAAACTGTTTTTT. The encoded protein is CASTLEGGLGTNEKLFF.

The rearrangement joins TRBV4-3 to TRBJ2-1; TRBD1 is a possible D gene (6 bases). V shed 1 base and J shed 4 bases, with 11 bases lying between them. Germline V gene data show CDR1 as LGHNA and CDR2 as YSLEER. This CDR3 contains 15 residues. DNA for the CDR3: TGCGCCAGCAGCCAAGGGCAGGACAGATACAATGAGCAGTTCTTC. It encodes CASSQGQDRYNEQFF.

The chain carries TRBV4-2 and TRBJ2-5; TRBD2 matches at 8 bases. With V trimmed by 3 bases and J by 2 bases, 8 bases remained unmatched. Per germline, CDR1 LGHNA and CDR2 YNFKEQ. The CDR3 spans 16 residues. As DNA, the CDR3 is TGTGCCAGCAGCCAGCGGCGGGGGGCCTCACAAGAGACCCAGTACTTC. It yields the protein CASSQRRGASQETQYF.

CDR3 residues: CASSARGRDQPQHF. The DNA for the CDR3 is TGTGCCAGCAGCGCAAGGGGTAGGGATCAGCCCCAGCATTTT. This chain uses TRBV2 with TRBJ1-5; D possibly corresponds to TRBD1 (5 bases). Germline CDR1 SNHLY, CDR2 FYNNEI. This CDR3 is built from 14 residues. The V gene lost 6 bases and the J gene lost 5 bases, with 14 bases spanning the gap. The complete variable domain, with remaining parts taken from reference TRBV2 and TRBJ1-5, reads EPEVTQTPSHQVTQMGQEVILRCVPISNHLYFYWYRQILGQKVEFLVSFYNNEISEKSEIFDDQFSVERPDGSNFTLKIRSTKLEDSAMYFCASSARGRDQPQHFGDGTRLSIL.

The CDR3 loop reads CASSPGVRVEQYF. DNA for the CDR3: TGTGCCAGCTCACCAGGTGTGAGGGTCGAGCAGTACTTC. This chain joins TRBV18 and TRBJ2-7; possible D gene TRBD2, 5 bases. The CDR3 has 13 amino acids. Trimming pared 2 bases from V and 6 bases from J, leaving 11 bases between. Germline assignment: CDR1 KGHSH and CDR2 LQKENI.

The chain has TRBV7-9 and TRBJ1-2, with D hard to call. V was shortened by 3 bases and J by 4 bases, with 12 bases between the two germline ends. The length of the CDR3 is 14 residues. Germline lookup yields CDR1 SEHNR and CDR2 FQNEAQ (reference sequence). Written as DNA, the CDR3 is TGTGCCAGCAGCTTGGGGAGCGGTGGCTATGGCTACACCTTC. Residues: CASSLGSGGYGYTF.

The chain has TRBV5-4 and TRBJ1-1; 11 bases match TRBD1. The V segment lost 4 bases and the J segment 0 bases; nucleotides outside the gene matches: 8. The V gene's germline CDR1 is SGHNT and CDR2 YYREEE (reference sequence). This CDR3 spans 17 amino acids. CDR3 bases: TGTGCCAGCAGCCGGGGGACAGGGGGAGAGGTGAACACTGAAGCTTTCTTT. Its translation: CASSRGTGGEVNTEAFF.

The CDR3 loop reads CSRQANTEAFF. CDR3 sequence (DNA): TGCAGCCGACAGGCGAACACTGAAGCTTTCTTT. The V and J genes are TRBV20-1 and TRBJ1-1; TRBD1 might be the D (6 bases). Germline CDR1 DFQATT, CDR2 SNEGSKA (reference sequence). The CDR3 consists of 11 residues.

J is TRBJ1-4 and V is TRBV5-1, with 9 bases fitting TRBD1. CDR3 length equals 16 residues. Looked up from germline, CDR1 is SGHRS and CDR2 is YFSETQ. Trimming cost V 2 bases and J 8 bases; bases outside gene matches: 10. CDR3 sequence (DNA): TGCGCCAGCAGCTTTCAGCCGGGACAGGGTGGAGAAAAACTGTTTTTT. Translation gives CASSFQPGQGGEKLFF.